This passage covers 20 T cell receptor beta chains from one sample sequenced in a study of cytomegalovirus exposure and HLA in healthy donors. Vbeta (60) and Jbeta (13) primers were used in the PCR. Clones were read by immunoSEQ multiplex PCR, and TCRdb kept only the in-frame ones, dropping some. The table shows under 200,000 clones, with 75% to 90% occurring only once. The sample taken for sequencing was PBMCs. The source is a woman in her late teens or twenties in good health and CMV-seronegative.

The CDR3 sequence: CASSYQRGGNQPQHF. CDR3 nucleotides: TGTGCCAGCAGTTACCAACGGGGGGGCAATCAGCCCCAGCATTTT. The rearrangement links TRBV28 to TRBJ1-5; maybe TRBD1 (5 bases). This CDR3 comprises 15 residues. Germline loops: CDR1 MDHEN, CDR2 SYDVKM. Between the trimmed V and J ends, which lost 4 bases and 2 bases, there was a span of 12 bases.

The V call is TRBV11-2, the J call TRBJ2-4, with D possibly being TRBD2 (6 bases). V was shortened by 1 base and J by 8 bases, with 9 bases between the two germline ends. CDR1 and CDR2 from the germline V gene are SGHAT and FQNNGV. This CDR3 contains 13 residues. Here the CDR3 reads CASSLAGEDIQYF. The CDR3 nucleotides are TGTGCCAGCAGCTTAGCGGGGGAAGACATTCAGTACTTC.

The V gene is TRBV7-6, the J gene TRBJ2-1; 10 bases match TRBD2. The CDR3 has 15 residues. J gave up 2 bases and V 4 bases, and 2 bases lay outside the gene matches. The germline CDR1 and CDR2 sequences are SGHVS and FNYEAQ. CDR3 protein: CASSSTSGAYNEQFF. The CDR3, as DNA: TGTGCCAGCAGCTCTACTAGCGGGGCCTACAATGAGCAGTTCTTC.

Notes on this clone: The junction shows a germline mismatch at one end, possibly a read error. The genes are TRBV20-1 and TRBJ2-3, with D possibly TRBD2 on 6 matching bases. The CDR3 contains 11 residues. Germline CDR1 is DFQATT and CDR2 is SNEGSKA (reference sequence). The CDR3 sequence is CSAGEVSRGNF. In DNA form, the CDR3 reads TGCAGTGCTGGGGAGGTCAGCCGAGGGAATTTT.

This sequence joins TRBV5-6 and TRBJ2-7, with D possibly matching TRBD2 (6 bases). The germline V and J ends were trimmed by 4 bases and 3 bases, with 23 bases remaining between them. The CDR3 consists of 17 residues. Germline V lookup: CDR1 SGHDT, CDR2 YYEEEE. The CDR3 bases are TGTGCCAGCAGCACCCCTCTTGACCGGGAGAAGGGCTACGAGCAGTACTTC. Translation gives CASSTPLDREKGYEQYF.

This clone was counted between two and nine times. The chain carries TRBV29-1 and TRBJ2-5, with 8 positions matching TRBD1. TRBJ2-7 matches the DNA end more closely, so the J call is doubtful. The CDR3 has 13 amino acids. CDR1 and CDR2 (germline): SQVTM, ANQGSEA. In nucleotides, the CDR3 is TGCAGCGTTTCAGGGGGCGAGGCCTACGAGCAGTACTTC. It specifies CSVSGGEAYEQYF.

V gene TRBV20-1 combines with J gene TRBJ2-5; no clear D. The J call could be wrong; TRBJ2-7 is a better fit for the DNA end. Germline assignment: CDR1 DFQATT and CDR2 SNEGSKA (reference sequence). CDR3 length: 11 residues. CDR3 in amino acids: CSAPNDYEQYF. Written as DNA, the CDR3 is TGCAGTGCCCCCAATGACTACGAGCAGTACTTC.

The chain uses TRBV28 and TRBJ1-1, with D uncertain. Trimming cost V 6 bases and J 1 base, with 15 bases left between them. The CDR3 length is 15 residues. Germline V gene sequence: CDR1 MDHEN, CDR2 SYDVKM. The CDR3 here is CASRMGPISNTEAFF. CDR3 sequence (DNA): TGTGCCAGCAGGATGGGCCCCATATCGAACACTGAAGCTTTCTTT.

The chain combines TRBV7-8 with TRBJ1-1; a possible D gene is TRBD1 (5 bases). Germline lookup yields CDR1 SGHVS and CDR2 FQNEAQ. V was clipped by 5 bases and J by 6 bases, with 7 bases between them. The CDR3 covers 11 residues. The CDR3 coding sequence is TGTGCCAGCAGCGGGGACTCTGAAGCTTTCTTT. This gives the protein CASSGDSEAFF.

The chain joins TRBV15 to TRBJ2-5; 10 nucleotides agree with TRBD1. Germline CDR1 LNHNV, CDR2 YYDKDF (reference sequence). The CDR3 covers 16 residues. V shed 0 bases, J shed 7 bases, and the junction held 8 bases outside the gene matches. CDR3 protein: CATSRDLGTGEGTQYF. The CDR3 DNA reads TGTGCCACCAGCAGAGATTTGGGGACAGGGGAGGGGACCCAGTACTTC.

The rearrangement links TRBV7-6 to TRBJ2-7, with 9 bases matching TRBD1. Germline CDR1 is SGHVS and CDR2 is FNYEAQ. The V and J ends lost 2 bases and 2 bases, in that order; junction bases with no gene match: 7. The CDR3 is 16 residues long. In DNA, the CDR3 is TGTGCCAGCAGCTTATCCGGGGACAGGGCCACCTACGAGCAGTACTTC. Residues: CASSLSGDRATYEQYF.

This clone came up once. The rearrangement links TRBV9 to TRBJ2-1; a possible D gene is TRBD2 (5 bases). V was trimmed by 0 bases and J by 15 bases, leaving 13 bases between them. There are 12 residues in the CDR3. The germline V gene encodes CDR1 SGDLS and CDR2 YYNGEE. The CDR3 sequence: CASSVASGPWFF. The CDR3, as DNA: TGTGCCAGCAGCGTAGCCAGCGGTCCGTGGTTCTTC.

This clone was seen more than once but under ten times. This rearrangement joins TRBV6-1 to TRBJ2-7; D remains ambiguous. The CDR3 totals 13 residues. The V gene's germline CDR1 is MNHNS and CDR2 SASEGT. V shed 3 bases and J shed 7 bases, with 13 bases lying between them. In nucleotides, the CDR3 is TGTGCCAGCAGTGACGCGAGAGGTTGGGAGCAGTACTTC. Translating it yields CASSDARGWEQYF.

V is TRBV30 and J is TRBJ1-1; TRBD1 matches at 9 bases. With V trimmed by 4 bases and J by 5 bases, 8 bases remained unmatched. Germline CDR1 and CDR2: GTSNPN and SVGIG (reference sequence). This CDR3 has 14 amino acids. The CDR3 sequence is CAWNLQGAGTEAFF. Written as DNA, the CDR3 is TGTGCCTGGAACCTACAGGGGGCAGGAACTGAAGCTTTCTTT.

The gene calls are TRBV7-9 and TRBJ1-1; 8 nucleotides line up with TRBD1. Germline V gene lookup returns CDR1 SEHNR and CDR2 FQNEAQ (reference sequence). J lost 5 bases, V lost 4 bases, and 3 bases had no gene match. CDR3 length: 13 residues. Written as DNA, the CDR3 is TGTGCCAGCAGCTGGGGACAGGCGACTGAAGCTTTCTTT. Encoded protein: CASSWGQATEAFF. Full variable domain (outside the CDR3, taken from reference TRBV7-9 and TRBJ1-1): DTGVSQNPRHKITKRGQNVTFRCDPISEHNRLYWYRQTLGQGPEFLTYFQNEAQLEKSRLLSDRFSAERPKGSFSTLEIQRTEQGDSAMYLCASSWGQATEAFFGQGTRLTVV.

J is TRBJ2-7 and V is TRBV5-1; TRBD1 aligns across 9 bases. The germline CDR1 and CDR2 sequences are SGHRS and YFSETQ. After removal of 8 bases from V and 5 bases from J, the junction contained 5 bases not matched to a gene. The CDR3 sequence is 12 residues long. The CDR3 protein is CASIGQGNEQYF. In nucleotides, the CDR3 is TGCGCCAGTATCGGACAGGGGAACGAGCAGTACTTC.

Only one count was recorded for this clone. The chain recombines TRBV19 with TRBJ1-5, with 9 bases fitting TRBD1. The CDR3 sequence is 17 residues long. CDR1 LNHDA and CDR2 SQIVND come from the germline V gene (reference sequence). With V trimmed by 7 bases and J by 1 base, 11 bases remained unmatched. The CDR3 protein is CASKIRGDRESNQPQHF. In DNA form, the CDR3 reads TGTGCCAGTAAAATAAGGGGGGACAGGGAAAGCAATCAGCCCCAGCATTTT.

This chain links TRBV12-2 with TRBJ2-5; TRBD2 is the table's D call, not checked against the DNA. TRBV12-2 is described as a pseudogene. The CDR3 has 13 residues. The CDR3 here is CASPQYFGGTQYF. The CDR3 bases are TGTGCAAGTCCCCAATACTTCGGTGGGACCCAGTACTTC.

The DNA of the CDR3 is TGCGCCAGCAGAGGTGCACCCGCGGAGCAGTATTTT. Translating it yields CASRGAPAEQYF. The V gene is TRBV5-1, the J gene TRBJ2-3; D is undetermined. The ends were cut back, 5 bases at V and 11 bases at J, with 15 bases in the middle. The CDR3 extends over 12 amino acids. Germline V gene lookup returns CDR1 SGHRS and CDR2 YFSETQ.

V usage is TRBV7-6 and J usage is TRBJ2-2; D is possibly TRBD2 (5 bases). Trimming removed 0 bases from V and 4 bases from J, with 9 bases in between. CDR3 length: 15 amino acids. From germline, CDR1 is SGHVS and CDR2 FNYEAQ. The CDR3, as DNA: TGTGCCAGCAGCTTAGCGGGAGCGGCCACCGGGGAGCTGTTTTTT. Translating gives CASSLAGAATGELFF.